The T cell receptor (beta chain) under discussion was sequenced for a study of blood T cell repertoires in COVID-19. Study summary: Either two negative PCRs, clearance, or symptom resolution qualified Cohort 3 donors as recovered. Nucleic acid was either cDNA or gDNA, and it came from T cells, B-cell-depleted T cells, or PBMCs.

Those who participated ranged in age from about 18 to 89 years and resided in about two dozen US areas. Some clones are missing from TCRdb's copy, which holds only in-frame ones; the method was immunoSEQ multiplex PCR. Found here are about 170,000 clones, roughly 85% of them singletons; the top ten hold about 20%. From germline, CDR1 is MGHRA and CDR2 YSYEKL. This CDR3 region has 17 residues. J gave up 9 bases and V 1 base, and 12 bases lay outside the gene matches. Input material: PBMCs or T cells enriched from blood (not recorded which). The sequence was obtained from a woman between 65 and 79 years old in a cohort exposed to, infected with or recovered from COVID-19 (not recorded which). The V gene is TRBV4-1, the J gene TRBJ1-6, with 7 bases identical to TRBD1. In nucleotides, the CDR3 is TGCGCCAGCAGCCAAGGGACCCCAGGGGGTAAGGGTTCACCCCTCCACTTT. The encoded protein is CASSQGTPGGKGSPLHF.